The 27 T cell receptor beta chains given below trace back to one sample, sequenced in a study of cytomegalovirus exposure and HLA in healthy donors. PCR amplification relied on 60 Vbeta primers (plus 13 Jbeta primers). TCRdb's table, derived via immunoSEQ multiplex PCR, lists solely in-frame clones and lacks some. The sample contains some 87,000 clones, 70% to 85% of which appear only once. Sequencing used PBMCs. The source is a man younger than 45 in good health and CMV-seronegative.

The J gene is TRBJ2-7, the V gene TRBV19; D is possibly TRBD1 (6 bases). CDR1 and CDR2 (germline): LNHDA, SQIVND (reference sequence). CDR3 length: 15 residues. The ends were cut back, 5 bases at V and 5 bases at J, with 19 bases in the middle. In DNA form, the CDR3 reads TGTGCCAGTAGTCCCTCGACAGGTCGGATCCACGAGCAGTACTTC. It codes for CASSPSTGRIHEQYF.

The J gene is TRBJ1-6, the V gene TRBV19; D perhaps matches TRBD1 (6 bases). The CDR3 sequence is 17 residues long. V lost 5 bases to trimming and J lost 2 bases, with 16 bases between them. Germline V gene data show CDR1 as LNHDA and CDR2 as SQIVND (reference sequence). The DNA of the CDR3 is TGTGCCAGTAGTCCCCTCGGGGGGGCCCCCTATAATTCACCCCTCCACTTT. Its protein product is CASSPLGGAPYNSPLHF.

The chain recombines TRBV19 with TRBJ1-6, with D maybe TRBD1 (5 bases). Trimming removed 3 bases from V and 4 bases from J, with 19 bases in between. The length of the CDR3 is 18 residues. The germline V gene encodes CDR1 LNHDA and CDR2 SQIVND (reference sequence). The CDR3 DNA reads TGTGCCAGTAGTATCCCAGACAGAGGCGATAGATATAATTCACCCCTCCACTTT. Its translation: CASSIPDRGDRYNSPLHF.

This sequence joins TRBV5-4 and TRBJ2-1; 7 bases align to TRBD1. Trimming took 3 bases from V and 7 from J; bases not matched to a gene: 16. The CDR3 covers 17 residues. Germline lookup yields CDR1 SGHNT and CDR2 YYREEE (reference sequence). CDR3 region: CASSYPAGTDFLNEQFF. CDR3 DNA: TGTGCCAGCAGCTACCCCGCCGGGACAGACTTTTTGAATGAGCAGTTCTTC.

V gene TRBV19 combines with J gene TRBJ1-3; unclear D gene. The length of the CDR3 is 14 residues. Germline CDR1 reads LNHDA; CDR2 reads SQIVND (reference sequence). The V and J ends lost 3 bases and 2 bases respectively, with 8 bases between them. The CDR3 loop reads CASSISAAGNTIYF. The DNA for the CDR3 is TGTGCCAGTAGTATTTCGGCGGCTGGAAACACCATATATTTT.

The chain couples TRBV19 to TRBJ1-5; possible D gene TRBD1, 5 bases. V lost 8 bases and J 0 bases, leaving 20 bases between the germline ends. The length of the CDR3 is 17 residues. Germline assignment: CDR1 LNHDA and CDR2 SQIVND (reference sequence). The CDR3 DNA follows: TGTGCCAGTGGGGCAACGGTGGCAGTTAATAGCAATCAGCCCCAGCATTTT. Protein sequence: CASGATVAVNSNQPQHF.

V and J are TRBV7-9 and TRBJ1-2, with D possibly TRBD1 on 5 matching bases. This CDR3 is 14 amino acids long. The germline gives CDR1 SEHNR, CDR2 FQNEAQ (reference sequence). Trimming pared 4 bases from V and 6 bases from J, leaving 15 bases between. CDR3 in amino acids: CASSSRAGVDGYTF. In DNA, the CDR3 is TGTGCCAGCAGCTCGAGGGCGGGGGTAGATGGCTACACCTTC.

The chain couples TRBV28 to TRBJ1-2, with 9 bases fitting TRBD1. With V trimmed by 10 bases and J by 7 bases, 10 bases remained unmatched. CDR3 size: 13 residues. Per the germline V gene, CDR1 is MDHEN and CDR2 is SYDVKM. The CDR3 protein is CATYDRGFRGYTF. The CDR3 nucleotides are TGTGCCACATATGACAGGGGGTTTCGTGGCTACACCTTC.

V gene TRBV5-4 combines with J gene TRBJ1-1; maybe TRBD1 (6 bases). Germline-derived CDR1 and CDR2 are SGHNT and YYREEE (reference sequence). V was trimmed by 4 bases and J by 4 bases, leaving 14 bases between them. The CDR3 sequence is 14 residues long. The chain's CDR3 is CASSPEQGRTEAFF. The CDR3 nucleotides read TGTGCCAGCAGCCCAGAACAGGGACGCACTGAAGCTTTCTTT.

The chain has TRBV27 and TRBJ2-3, with TRBD2 matching over 16 bases. Germline CDR1 and CDR2: MNHEY and SMNVEV (reference sequence). J gave up 3 bases and V 7 bases, and 4 bases lay outside the gene matches. The CDR3 runs to 16 residues. The CDR3 sequence is CASKGLAGGHTDTQYF. DNA for the CDR3: TGTGCCAGCAAGGGACTAGCGGGGGGGCATACAGATACGCAGTATTTT.

This chain uses TRBV5-1 with TRBJ1-3, with D possibly TRBD1 on 5 matching bases. Germline V gene data show CDR1 as SGHRS and CDR2 as YFSETQ. This CDR3 spans 16 amino acids. Deletions cut 0 bases from V and 0 bases from J, with 10 bases between. In DNA, the CDR3 is TGCGCCAGCAGCTTGGATGGGGCCAACTCTGGAAACACCATATATTTT. Protein product: CASSLDGANSGNTIYF.

This sequence joins TRBV19 and TRBJ2-5; no clear D gene. Trimming took off 5 bases at V and 2 bases at J, with 12 bases between the two ends. The CDR3 sequence is 14 residues long. Germline values: CDR1 LNHDA, CDR2 SQIVND (reference sequence). CDR3 DNA: TGTGCCAGTAGTCCTGACACCTTTCAAGAGACCCAGTACTTC. It yields the protein CASSPDTFQETQYF. The whole variable domain, filled in from reference TRBV19 and TRBJ2-5, reads DGGITQSPKYLFRKEGQNVTLSCEQNLNHDAMYWYRQDPGQGLRLIYYSQIVNDFQKGDIAEGYSVSREKKESFPLTVTSAQKNPTAFYLCASSPDTFQETQYFGPGTRLLVL.

The gene calls are TRBV7-6 and TRBJ2-1; 11 positions match TRBD1. Trimming cost V 5 bases and J 5 bases; bases outside gene matches: 11. The CDR3 covers 17 residues. Germline CDR1 and CDR2: SGHVS and FNYEAQ. CDR3 amino acids: CASSAYPPGQGDNEQFF. CDR3 DNA: TGTGCCAGCAGCGCTTACCCTCCGGGACAGGGGGACAATGAGCAGTTCTTC.

The rearrangement links TRBV6-5 to TRBJ2-7, with 9 bases identical to TRBD1. Germline V CDR1 and CDR2: MNHEY, SVGAGI. Trimming removed 6 bases from V and 4 bases from J; junction bases left unmatched: 7. This CDR3 has 14 residues. The CDR3, as DNA: TGTGCCAGCAGCCGTGACAGGGGGAGTTACGAGCAGTACTTC. Protein product: CASSRDRGSYEQYF.

The chain joins TRBV5-1 to TRBJ2-7, with D tentatively TRBD1 (5 bases). The germline CDR1 and CDR2 sequences are SGHRS and YFSETQ. The CDR3 runs to 14 residues. V dropped 1 base and J dropped 6 bases, with 14 bases sitting between them. CDR3 sequence reads: CASSLNQGLREQYF. The CDR3 bases are TGCGCCAGCAGCTTGAACCAGGGTCTCCGCGAGCAGTACTTC.

This chain links TRBV30 with TRBJ2-5; D is ambiguous. With 0 bases removed from V and 0 bases from J, the gap between germline ends came to 14 bases. The length of the CDR3 is 16 residues. Per the germline V gene, CDR1 is GTSNPN and CDR2 is SVGIG (reference sequence). The CDR3 loop is CAWSVHTALYQETQYF. The CDR3 region has the DNA TGTGCCTGGAGTGTACATACAGCTCTGTACCAAGAGACCCAGTACTTC.

This clone was observed a handful of times. This chain connects TRBV28 to TRBJ1-6; TRBD1 might be the D (6 bases). Germline CDR1 is MDHEN and CDR2 is SYDVKM. The V end lost 6 bases, the J end lost 4 bases, and 13 bases lay between the germline ends. This CDR3 comprises 15 residues. CDR3 nucleotide sequence: TGTGCCAGCAGGACGGGGCAGGGGTATAATTCACCCCTCCACTTT. Protein: CASRTGQGYNSPLHF. Full variable domain (remainder filled in from reference TRBV28 and TRBJ1-6): DVKVTQSSRYLVKRTGEKVFLECVQDMDHENMFWYRQDPGLGLRLIYFSYDVKMKEKGDIPEGYSVSREKKERFSLILESASTNQTSMYLCASRTGQGYNSPLHFGNGTRLTVT.

The V call is TRBV6-1, the J call TRBJ2-7; tentatively, D is TRBD1 (5 bases). The CDR3 runs 15 residues. The V end lost 5 bases, the J end lost 3 bases, and 17 bases lay between the germline ends. Germline V gene sequence: CDR1 MNHNS, CDR2 SASEGT. CDR3: CASSRDPGQVYEQYF. The CDR3 nucleotides read TGTGCCAGCAGTCGAGACCCAGGACAAGTCTACGAGCAGTACTTC.

V usage is TRBV4-1 and J usage is TRBJ2-1, with 9 bases identical to TRBD2. The V gene's germline CDR1 is MGHRA and CDR2 YSYEKL. CDR3 length equals 15 residues. With V trimmed by 10 bases and J by 8 bases, 15 bases remained unmatched. The CDR3 nucleotides read TGCGCCACCGCAAAGAGCGGGGGGCCCTGGGATGAGCAGTTCTTC. Its translation: CATAKSGGPWDEQFF.

The rearrangement links TRBV7-6 to TRBJ1-5; D is perhaps TRBD1 (5 bases). V lost 3 bases and J 6 bases, leaving 9 bases between the germline ends. This CDR3 region has 13 residues. Germline CDR1 SGHVS, CDR2 FNYEAQ. CDR3 loop: CASSLGGLQPQHF. The CDR3 coding sequence is TGTGCCAGCAGCTTGGGGGGTCTTCAGCCCCAGCATTTT.

The chain links TRBV5-1 to TRBJ2-7; weak D call: TRBD1 (5 bases). Looked up from germline, CDR1 is SGHRS and CDR2 is YFSETQ. V was shortened by 4 bases and J by 1 base, with 12 bases between the two germline ends. This CDR3 has 14 residues. The CDR3 nucleotides read TGCGCCAGCAGCGGGGTAGCAGGGTCCTACGAGCAGTACTTC. It is translated as CASSGVAGSYEQYF.

The V and J genes are TRBV5-4 and TRBJ1-2, with 12 bases aligning to TRBD1. Germline lookup yields CDR1 SGHNT and CDR2 YYREEE (reference sequence). The CDR3 is 14 residues long. Trimming took 5 bases from V and 7 from J; bases not matched to a gene: 6. The CDR3 spells CASRAGTGGGGYTF. CDR3 in DNA: TGTGCCAGCAGGGCCGGGACAGGGGGCGGTGGCTACACCTTC. Full variable domain (remainder filled in from reference TRBV5-4 and TRBJ1-2): ETGVTQSPTHLIKTRGQQVTLRCSSQSGHNTVSWYQQALGQGPQFIFQYYREEENGRGNFPPRFSGLQFPNYSSELNVNALELDDSALYLCASRAGTGGGGYTFGSGTRLTVV.

In its sample, this clone was seen once. This chain uses TRBV19 with TRBJ1-4; 8 bases match TRBD1. Trimming took 3 bases from V and 3 from J; bases not matched to a gene: 6. The CDR3 totals 16 residues. CDR1 and CDR2 (germline): LNHDA, SQIVND (reference sequence). In DNA form, the CDR3 reads TGTGCCAGTAGTATCACAGGGGGTAAATCTAATGAAAAACTGTTTTTT. Encoded protein: CASSITGGKSNEKLFF.

This clone was detected once. The chain carries TRBV7-9 and TRBJ2-1; 8 bases are shared with TRBD1. V shed 5 bases, J shed 6 bases, and the junction held 12 bases outside the gene matches. The CDR3 sequence is 16 residues long. The V gene's germline CDR1 is SEHNR and CDR2 FQNEAQ (reference sequence). The CDR3 DNA is TGTGCCAGCAGCCGAACAGGGGGAACGCTCATCAATGAGCAGTTCTTC. Protein: CASSRTGGTLINEQFF.

This chain uses TRBV29-1 with TRBJ1-1; weak D call: TRBD1 (5 bases). Trimming shortened V by 6 bases and J by 2 bases, and 16 bases separated the two germline ends. This CDR3 has 14 amino acids. Looked up from germline, CDR1 is SQVTM and CDR2 is ANQGSEA. The CDR3 reads CSVERGHKNTEAFF. CDR3 nucleotide sequence: TGCAGCGTGGAAAGGGGTCACAAAAACACTGAAGCTTTCTTT.

The V and J genes are TRBV6-4 and TRBJ2-1; TRBD1 agrees at 10 bases. The V gene's germline CDR1 is MRHNA and CDR2 SNTAGT. Germline trimming cut 8 bases from V and 7 bases from J; bases unmatched to any gene: 14. CDR3 size: 16 residues. This CDR3 is CASSGQTGQGQNEQFF. CDR3 coding DNA: TGTGCCAGCTCGGGGCAGACGGGACAGGGGCAGAATGAGCAGTTCTTC.

V gene TRBV11-1 combines with J gene TRBJ2-7; possible D gene TRBD1, 6 bases. Germline assignment: CDR1 SGHAT and CDR2 FQDESV (reference sequence). The CDR3 sequence is 15 residues long. The ends were cut back, 3 bases at V and 2 bases at J, with 14 bases in the middle. The CDR3 is CASSFEIRDTYEQYF. The CDR3 nucleotides read TGTGCCAGCAGCTTCGAAATCCGGGACACCTACGAGCAGTACTTC. The variable domain in full, completed from reference TRBV11-1 and TRBJ2-7, reads EAEVAQSPRYKITEKSQAVAFWCDPISGHATLYWYRQILGQGPELLVQFQDESVVDDSQLPKDRFSAERLKGVDSTLKIQPAELGDSAMYLCASSFEIRDTYEQYFGPGTRLTVT.